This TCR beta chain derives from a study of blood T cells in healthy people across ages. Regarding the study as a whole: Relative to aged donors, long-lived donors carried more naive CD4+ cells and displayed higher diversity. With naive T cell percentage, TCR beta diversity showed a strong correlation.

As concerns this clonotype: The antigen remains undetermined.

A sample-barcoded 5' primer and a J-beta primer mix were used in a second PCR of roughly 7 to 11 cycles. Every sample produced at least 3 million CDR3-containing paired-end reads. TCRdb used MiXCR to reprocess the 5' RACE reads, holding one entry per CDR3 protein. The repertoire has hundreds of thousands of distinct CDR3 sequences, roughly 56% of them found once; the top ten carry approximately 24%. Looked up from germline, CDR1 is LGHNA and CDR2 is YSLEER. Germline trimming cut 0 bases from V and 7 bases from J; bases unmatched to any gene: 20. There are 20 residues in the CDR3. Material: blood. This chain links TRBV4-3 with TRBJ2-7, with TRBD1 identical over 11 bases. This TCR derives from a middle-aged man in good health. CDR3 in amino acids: CASSQDLGTGGVGSYNEQYF. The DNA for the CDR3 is TGCGCCAGCAGCCAAGACTTGGGGACAGGGGGAGTCGGCTCCTACAATGAGCAGTACTTC.